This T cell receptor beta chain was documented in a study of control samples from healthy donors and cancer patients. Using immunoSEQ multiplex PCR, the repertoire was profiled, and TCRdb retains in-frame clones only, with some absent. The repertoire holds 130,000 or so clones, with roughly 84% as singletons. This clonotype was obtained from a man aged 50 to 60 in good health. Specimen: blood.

The CDR3 reads CAWSPDRSPLHF. In DNA form, the CDR3 reads TGTGCCTGGAGTCCCGACCGGTCACCCCTCCACTTT. The V call is TRBV30, the J call TRBJ1-6; D is unresolved. This CDR3 spans 12 amino acids. Germline values: CDR1 GTSNPN, CDR2 SVGIG (reference sequence). V was cut by 2 bases and J by 10 bases, with 9 bases left in between.